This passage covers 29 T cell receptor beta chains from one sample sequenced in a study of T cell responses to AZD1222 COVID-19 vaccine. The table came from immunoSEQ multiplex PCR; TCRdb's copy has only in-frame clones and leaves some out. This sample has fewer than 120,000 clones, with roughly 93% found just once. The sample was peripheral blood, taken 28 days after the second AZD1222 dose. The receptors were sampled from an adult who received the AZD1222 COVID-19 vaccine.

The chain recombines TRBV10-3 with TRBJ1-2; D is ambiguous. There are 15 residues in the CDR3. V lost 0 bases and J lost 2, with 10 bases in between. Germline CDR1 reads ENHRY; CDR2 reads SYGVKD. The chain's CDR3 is CAISESTRSNYGYTF. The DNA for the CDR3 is TGTGCCATCAGTGAGTCGACGCGCAGCAACTATGGCTACACCTTC.

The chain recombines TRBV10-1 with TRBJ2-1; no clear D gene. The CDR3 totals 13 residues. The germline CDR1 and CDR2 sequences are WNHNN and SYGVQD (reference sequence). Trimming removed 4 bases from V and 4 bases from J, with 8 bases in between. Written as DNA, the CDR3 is TGCGCCAGCAGTGGGTTGATTTACAATGAGCAGTTCTTC. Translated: CASSGLIYNEQFF.

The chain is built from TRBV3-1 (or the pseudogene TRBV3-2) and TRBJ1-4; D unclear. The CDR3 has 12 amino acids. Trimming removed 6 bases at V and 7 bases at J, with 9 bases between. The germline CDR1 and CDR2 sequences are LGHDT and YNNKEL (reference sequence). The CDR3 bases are TGTGCCAGCAGTAGTGCGGGTGAAAAACTGTTTTTT. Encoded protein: CASSSAGEKLFF.

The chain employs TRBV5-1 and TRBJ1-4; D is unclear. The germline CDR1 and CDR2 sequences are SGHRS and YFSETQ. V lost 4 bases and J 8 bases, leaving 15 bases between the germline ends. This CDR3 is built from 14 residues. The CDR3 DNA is TGCGCCAGCAGCCCCCGGGCCGAGAACGAAAAACTGTTTTTT. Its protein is CASSPRAENEKLFF.

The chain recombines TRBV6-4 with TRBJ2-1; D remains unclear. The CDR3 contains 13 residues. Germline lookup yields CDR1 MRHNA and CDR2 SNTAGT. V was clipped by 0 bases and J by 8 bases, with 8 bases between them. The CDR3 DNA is TGTGCCAGCAGTGACTCGATGGGCTATGAGCAGTTCTTC. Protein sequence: CASSDSMGYEQFF.

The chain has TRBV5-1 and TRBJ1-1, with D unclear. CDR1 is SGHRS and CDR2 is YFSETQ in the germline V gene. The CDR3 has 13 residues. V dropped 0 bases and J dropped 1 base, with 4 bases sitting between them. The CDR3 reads CASSLVPNTEAFF. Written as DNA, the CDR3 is TGCGCCAGCAGCTTGGTACCGAACACTGAAGCTTTCTTT. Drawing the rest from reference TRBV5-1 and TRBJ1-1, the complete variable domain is KAGVTQTPRYLIKTRGQQVTLSCSPISGHRSVSWYQQTPGQGLQFLFEYFSETQRNKGNFPGRFSGRQFSNSRSEMNVSTLELGDSALYLCASSLVPNTEAFFGQGTRLTVV.

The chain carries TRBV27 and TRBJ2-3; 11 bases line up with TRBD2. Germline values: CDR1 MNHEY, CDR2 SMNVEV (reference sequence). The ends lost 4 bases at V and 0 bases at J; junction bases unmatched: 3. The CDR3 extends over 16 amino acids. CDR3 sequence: CASSSGLAESTDTQYF. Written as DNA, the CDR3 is TGTGCCAGCAGTTCGGGACTAGCGGAGAGCACAGATACGCAGTATTTT.

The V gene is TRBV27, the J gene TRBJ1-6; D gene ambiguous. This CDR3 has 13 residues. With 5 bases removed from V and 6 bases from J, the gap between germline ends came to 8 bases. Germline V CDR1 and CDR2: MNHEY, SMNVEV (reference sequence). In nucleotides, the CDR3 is TGTGCCAGCAGTAGGACCTTTAATTCACCCCTCCACTTT. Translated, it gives CASSRTFNSPLHF.

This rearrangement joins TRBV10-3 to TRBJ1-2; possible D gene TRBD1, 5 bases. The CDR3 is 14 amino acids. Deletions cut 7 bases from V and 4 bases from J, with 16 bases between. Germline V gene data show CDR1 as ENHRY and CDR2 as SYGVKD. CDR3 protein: CAITERQGGYGYTF. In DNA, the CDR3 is TGTGCCATCACGGAGAGGCAGGGCGGCTATGGCTACACCTTC.

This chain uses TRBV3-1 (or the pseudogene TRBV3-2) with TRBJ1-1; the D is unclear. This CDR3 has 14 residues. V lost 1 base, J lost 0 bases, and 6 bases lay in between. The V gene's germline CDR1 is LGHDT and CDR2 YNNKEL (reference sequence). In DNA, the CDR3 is TGTGCCAGCAGCCAAGGAGGACTGAACACTGAAGCTTTCTTT. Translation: CASSQGGLNTEAFF.

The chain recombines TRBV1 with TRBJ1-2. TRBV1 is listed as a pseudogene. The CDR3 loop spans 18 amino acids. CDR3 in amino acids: CTSSQDRRTSQANYGYTF. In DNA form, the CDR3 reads TGCACCAGCAGCCAAGACAGACGGACCTCCCAAGCTAACTATGGCTACACCTTC.

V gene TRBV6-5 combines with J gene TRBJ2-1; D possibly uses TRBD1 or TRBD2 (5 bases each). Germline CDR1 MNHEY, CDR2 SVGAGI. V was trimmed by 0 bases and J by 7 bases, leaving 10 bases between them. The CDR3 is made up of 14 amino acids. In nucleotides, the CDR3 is TGTGCCAGCAGTTACTCGATCTGGGGGAATGAGCAGTTCTTC. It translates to CASSYSIWGNEQFF.

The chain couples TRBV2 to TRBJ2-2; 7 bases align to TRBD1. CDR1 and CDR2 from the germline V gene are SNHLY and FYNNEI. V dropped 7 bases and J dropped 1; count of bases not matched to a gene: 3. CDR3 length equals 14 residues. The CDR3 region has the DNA TGTGCCAGCAAAGGGACAGTGAACACCGGGGAGCTGTTTTTT. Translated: CASKGTVNTGELFF.

The CDR3 here is CASRPRASIYNEQFF. The CDR3 nucleotides read TGTGCCAGTAGACCCCGGGCCTCCATATACAATGAGCAGTTCTTC. The chain joins TRBV19 to TRBJ2-1; no firm D call. Germline assignment: CDR1 LNHDA and CDR2 SQIVND (reference sequence). V was cut by 6 bases and J by 4 bases, with 16 bases left in between. CDR3 length: 15 amino acids.

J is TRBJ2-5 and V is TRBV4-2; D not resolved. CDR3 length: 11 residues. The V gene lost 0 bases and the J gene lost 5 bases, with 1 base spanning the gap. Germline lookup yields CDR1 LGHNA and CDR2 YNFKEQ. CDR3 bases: TGTGCCAGCAGCCAAGATGAGACCCAGTACTTC. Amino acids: CASSQDETQYF.

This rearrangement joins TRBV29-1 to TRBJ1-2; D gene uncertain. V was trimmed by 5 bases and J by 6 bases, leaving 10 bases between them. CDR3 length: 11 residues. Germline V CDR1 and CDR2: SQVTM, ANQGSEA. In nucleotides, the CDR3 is TGCAGCGTTAGAGAGGCGGATGGCTACACCTTC. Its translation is CSVREADGYTF.

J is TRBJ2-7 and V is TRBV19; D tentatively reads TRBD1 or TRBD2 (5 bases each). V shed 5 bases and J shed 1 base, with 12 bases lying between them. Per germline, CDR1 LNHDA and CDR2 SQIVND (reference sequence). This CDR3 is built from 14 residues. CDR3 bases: TGTGCCAGTAGTGGGGCCGGCGGGTCCTACGAGCAGTACTTC. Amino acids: CASSGAGGSYEQYF.

The CDR3 nucleotides are TGTGCCAGCAACTCGCTTGACTGGGGCTACGAGCAGTACTTC. This gives the protein CASNSLDWGYEQYF. The rearrangement uses TRBV5-6 and TRBJ2-7; D is unclear. The CDR3 has 14 residues. The germline V gene has CDR1 SGHDT and CDR2 YYEEEE. V lost 6 bases to trimming and J lost 3 bases, with 16 bases between them.

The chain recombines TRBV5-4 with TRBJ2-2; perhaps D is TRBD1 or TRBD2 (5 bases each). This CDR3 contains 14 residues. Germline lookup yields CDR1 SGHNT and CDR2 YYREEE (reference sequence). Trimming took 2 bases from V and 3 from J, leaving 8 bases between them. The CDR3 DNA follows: TGTGCCAGCAGCTTCGGGACCTACACCGGGGAGCTGTTTTTT. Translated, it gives CASSFGTYTGELFF.

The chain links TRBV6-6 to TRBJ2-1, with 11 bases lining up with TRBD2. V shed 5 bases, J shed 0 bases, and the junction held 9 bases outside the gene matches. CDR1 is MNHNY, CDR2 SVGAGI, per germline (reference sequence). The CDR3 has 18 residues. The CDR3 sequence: CASSLGTSGFSSYNEQFF. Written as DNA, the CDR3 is TGTGCCAGCAGTCTCGGGACTAGCGGATTCAGCTCCTACAATGAGCAGTTCTTC.

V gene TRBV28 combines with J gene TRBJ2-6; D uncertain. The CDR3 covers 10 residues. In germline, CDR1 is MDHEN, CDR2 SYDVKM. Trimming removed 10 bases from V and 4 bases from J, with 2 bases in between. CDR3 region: CATGANVLTF. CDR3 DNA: TGTGCCACAGGGGCCAACGTCCTGACTTTC.

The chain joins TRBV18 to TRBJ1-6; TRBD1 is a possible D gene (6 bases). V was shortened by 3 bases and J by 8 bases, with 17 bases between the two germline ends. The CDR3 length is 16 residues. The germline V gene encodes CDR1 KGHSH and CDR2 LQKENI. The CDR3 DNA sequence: TGTGCCAGCTCACCTATGAATGGGGACATACATTCACCCCTCCACTTT. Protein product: CASSPMNGDIHSPLHF.

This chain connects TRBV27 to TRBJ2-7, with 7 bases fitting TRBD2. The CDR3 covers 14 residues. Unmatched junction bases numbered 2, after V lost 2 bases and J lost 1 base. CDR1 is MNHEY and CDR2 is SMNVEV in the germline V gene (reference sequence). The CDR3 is CASSLREGSYEQYF. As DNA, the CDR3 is TGTGCCAGCAGTTTAAGGGAGGGGTCCTACGAGCAGTACTTC.

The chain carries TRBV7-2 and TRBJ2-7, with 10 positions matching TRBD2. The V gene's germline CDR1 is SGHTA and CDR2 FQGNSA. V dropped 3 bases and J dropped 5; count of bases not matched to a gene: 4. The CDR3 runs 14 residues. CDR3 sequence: CASSFGLAGDEQYF. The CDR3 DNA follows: TGTGCCAGCAGCTTTGGTCTAGCGGGAGACGAGCAGTACTTC.

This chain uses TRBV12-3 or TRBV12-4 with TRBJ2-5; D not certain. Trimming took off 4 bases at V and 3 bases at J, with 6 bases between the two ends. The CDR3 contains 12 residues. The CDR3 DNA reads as TGTGCCAGCAGTTATTGGGAAGAGACCCAGTACTTC. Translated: CASSYWEETQYF.

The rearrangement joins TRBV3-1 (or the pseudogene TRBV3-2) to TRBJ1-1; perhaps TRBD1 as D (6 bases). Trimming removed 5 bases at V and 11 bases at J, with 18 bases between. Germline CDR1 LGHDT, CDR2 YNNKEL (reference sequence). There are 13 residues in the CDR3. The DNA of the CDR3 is TGTGCCAGCAGCTCCAGGGACAACGGTTTTGCTTTCTTT. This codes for CASSSRDNGFAFF.

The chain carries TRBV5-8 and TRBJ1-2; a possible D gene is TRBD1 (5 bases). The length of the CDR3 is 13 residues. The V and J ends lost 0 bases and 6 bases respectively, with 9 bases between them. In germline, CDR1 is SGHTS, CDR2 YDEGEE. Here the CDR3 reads CASSLEGQDGYTF. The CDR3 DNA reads TGTGCCAGCAGCTTGGAGGGGCAGGATGGCTACACCTTC.

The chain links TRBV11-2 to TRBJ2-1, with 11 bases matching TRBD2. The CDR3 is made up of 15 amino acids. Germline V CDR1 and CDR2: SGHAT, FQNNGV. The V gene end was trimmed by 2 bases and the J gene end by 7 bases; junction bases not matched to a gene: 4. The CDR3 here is CASSLPGLAANEQFF. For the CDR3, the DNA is TGTGCCAGCAGCTTACCGGGACTAGCGGCGAATGAGCAGTTCTTC.

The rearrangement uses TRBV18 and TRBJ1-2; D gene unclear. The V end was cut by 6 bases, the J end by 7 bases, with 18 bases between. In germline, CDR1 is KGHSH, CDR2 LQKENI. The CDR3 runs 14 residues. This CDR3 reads CASSSGREGLGYTF. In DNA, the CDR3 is TGTGCCAGCTCGTCAGGCCGGGAAGGACTTGGCTACACCTTC.